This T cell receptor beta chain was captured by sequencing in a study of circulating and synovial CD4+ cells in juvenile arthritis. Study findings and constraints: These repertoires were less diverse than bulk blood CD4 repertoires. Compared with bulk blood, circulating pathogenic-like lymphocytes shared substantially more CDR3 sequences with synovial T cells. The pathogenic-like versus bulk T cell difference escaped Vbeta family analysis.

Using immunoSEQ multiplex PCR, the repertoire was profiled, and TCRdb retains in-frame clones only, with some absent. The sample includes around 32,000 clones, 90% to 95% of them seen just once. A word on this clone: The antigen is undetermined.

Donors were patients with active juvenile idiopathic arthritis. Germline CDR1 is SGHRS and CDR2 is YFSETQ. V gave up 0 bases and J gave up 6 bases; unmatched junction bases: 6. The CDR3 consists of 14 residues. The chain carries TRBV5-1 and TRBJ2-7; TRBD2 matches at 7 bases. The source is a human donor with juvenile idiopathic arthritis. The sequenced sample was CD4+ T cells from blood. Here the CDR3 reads CASSLGVGGSEQYF. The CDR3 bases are TGCGCCAGCAGCTTGGGGGTGGGGGGGAGCGAGCAGTACTTC.